The TCR beta chain under discussion was sequenced for a study of PD-L1 blockade in urothelial cancer. Each PCR had synthetic TCR analog templates added to it as a spike-in. Here immunoSEQ multiplex PCR was the method, and the copy in TCRdb shows in-frame clones only, minus some. The data show just over 50,000 clones, around three quarters seen once. Germline values: CDR1 MNHEY, CDR2 SMNVEV (reference sequence). This CDR3 has 16 residues. Trimming pared 1 base from V and 2 bases from J, leaving 13 bases between. This specimen consisted of PBMCs, obtained around atezolizumab (anti-PD-L1) treatment. This receptor was identified in a man between 65 and 85 years old with urothelial cancer. V usage is TRBV27 and J usage is TRBJ2-3; no clear D. CDR3 sequence reads: CASSLFPQANTDTQYF. CDR3 coding DNA: TGTGCCAGCAGTTTATTTCCCCAGGCTAACACAGATACGCAGTATTTT.